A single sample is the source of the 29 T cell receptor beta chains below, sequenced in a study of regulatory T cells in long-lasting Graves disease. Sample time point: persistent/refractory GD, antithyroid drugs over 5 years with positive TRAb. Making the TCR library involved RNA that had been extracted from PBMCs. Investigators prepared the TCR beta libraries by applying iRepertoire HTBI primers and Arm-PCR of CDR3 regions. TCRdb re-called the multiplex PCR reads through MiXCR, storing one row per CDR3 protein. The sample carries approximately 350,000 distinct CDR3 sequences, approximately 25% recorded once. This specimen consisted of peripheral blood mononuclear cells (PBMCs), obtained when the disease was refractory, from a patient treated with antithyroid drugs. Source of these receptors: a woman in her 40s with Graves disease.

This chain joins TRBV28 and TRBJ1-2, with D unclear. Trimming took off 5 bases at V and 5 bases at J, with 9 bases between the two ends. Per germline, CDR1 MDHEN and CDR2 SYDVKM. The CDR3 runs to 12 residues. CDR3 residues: CASSRSKYGYTF. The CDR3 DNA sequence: TGTGCCAGCAGTAGAAGCAAATATGGCTACACCTTC.

DNA for the CDR3: TGTGCCAGCAGTTACCCAGTAAAGGCTAGCACAGATACGCAGTATTTT. Protein sequence: CASSYPVKASTDTQYF. The chain recombines TRBV28 with TRBJ2-3; no firm D call. CDR3 size: 16 residues. Per germline, CDR1 MDHEN and CDR2 SYDVKM. Trimming removed 4 bases from V and 0 bases from J, with 14 bases in between.

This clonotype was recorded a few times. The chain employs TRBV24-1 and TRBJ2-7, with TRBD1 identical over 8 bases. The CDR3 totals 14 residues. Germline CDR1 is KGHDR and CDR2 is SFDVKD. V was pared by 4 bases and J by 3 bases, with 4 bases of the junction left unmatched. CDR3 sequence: CATSDPDRDYEQYF. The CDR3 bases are TGTGCCACCAGTGACCCGGACAGGGACTACGAGCAGTACTTC.

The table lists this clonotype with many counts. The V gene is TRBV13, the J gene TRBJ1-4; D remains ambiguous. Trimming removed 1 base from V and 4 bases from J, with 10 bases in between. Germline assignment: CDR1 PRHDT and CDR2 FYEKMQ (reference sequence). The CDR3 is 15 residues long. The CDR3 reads CASSLEPGYNEKLFF. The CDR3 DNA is TGTGCCAGCAGCTTAGAACCGGGCTATAATGAAAAACTGTTTTTT.

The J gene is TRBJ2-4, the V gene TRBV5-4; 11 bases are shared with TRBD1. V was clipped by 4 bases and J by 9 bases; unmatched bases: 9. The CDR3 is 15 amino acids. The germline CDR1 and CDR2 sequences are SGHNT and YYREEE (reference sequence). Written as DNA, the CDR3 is TGTGCCAGCAGCCATATAGGACAGGGGGCCTTCATTCAGTACTTC. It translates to CASSHIGQGAFIQYF.

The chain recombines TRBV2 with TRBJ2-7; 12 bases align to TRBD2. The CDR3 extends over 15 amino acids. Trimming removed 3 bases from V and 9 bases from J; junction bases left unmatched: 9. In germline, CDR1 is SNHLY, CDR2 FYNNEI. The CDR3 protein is CASSEYGLAGPGQYF. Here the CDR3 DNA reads TGTGCCAGCAGTGAGTATGGACTAGCGGGACCTGGGCAGTACTTC. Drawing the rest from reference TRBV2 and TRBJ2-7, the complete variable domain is EPEVTQTPSHQVTQMGQEVILRCVPISNHLYFYWYRQILGQKVEFLVSFYNNEISEKSEIFDDQFSVERPDGSNFTLKIRSTKLEDSAMYFCASSEYGLAGPGQYFGPGTRLTVT.

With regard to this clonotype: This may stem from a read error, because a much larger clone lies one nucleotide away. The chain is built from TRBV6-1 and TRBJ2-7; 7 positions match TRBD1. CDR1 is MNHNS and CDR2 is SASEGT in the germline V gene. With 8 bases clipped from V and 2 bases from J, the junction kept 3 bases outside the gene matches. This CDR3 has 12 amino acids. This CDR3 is CASGDSPYEQYF. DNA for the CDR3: TGTGCCAGCGGGGACAGTCCCTACGAGCAGTACTTC.

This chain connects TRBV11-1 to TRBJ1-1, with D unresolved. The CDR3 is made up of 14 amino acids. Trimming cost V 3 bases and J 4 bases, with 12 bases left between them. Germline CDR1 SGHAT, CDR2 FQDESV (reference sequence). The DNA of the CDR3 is TGTGCCAGCAGCTTGTTGGAGGGAGGCACTGAAGCTTTCTTT. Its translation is CASSLLEGGTEAFF.

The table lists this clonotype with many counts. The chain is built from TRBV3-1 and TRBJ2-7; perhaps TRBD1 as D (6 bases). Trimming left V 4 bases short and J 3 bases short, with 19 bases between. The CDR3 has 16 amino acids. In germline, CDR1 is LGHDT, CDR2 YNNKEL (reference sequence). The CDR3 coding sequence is TGTGCCAGCAGCCCTCGCAGGGGAAAGTTCGGCTACGAGCAGTACTTC. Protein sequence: CASSPRRGKFGYEQYF.

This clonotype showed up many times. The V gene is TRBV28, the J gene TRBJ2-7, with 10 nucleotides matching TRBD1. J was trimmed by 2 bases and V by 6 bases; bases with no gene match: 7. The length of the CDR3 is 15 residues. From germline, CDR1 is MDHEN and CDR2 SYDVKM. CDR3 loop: CASSPWTGGPYEQYF. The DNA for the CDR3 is TGTGCCAGCAGCCCTTGGACAGGGGGACCCTACGAGCAGTACTTC.

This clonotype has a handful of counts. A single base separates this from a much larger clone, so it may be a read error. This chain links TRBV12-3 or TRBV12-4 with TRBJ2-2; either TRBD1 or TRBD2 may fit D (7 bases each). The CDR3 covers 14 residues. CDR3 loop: CASNDPGGDRELCF. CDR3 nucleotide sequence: TGTGCCAGCAACGACCCAGGGGGGGATCGGGAGCTGTGTTTT.

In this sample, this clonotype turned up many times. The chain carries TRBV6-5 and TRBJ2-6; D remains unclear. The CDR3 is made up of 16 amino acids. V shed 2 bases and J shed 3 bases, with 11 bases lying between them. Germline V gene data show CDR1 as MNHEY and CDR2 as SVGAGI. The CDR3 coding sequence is TGTGCCAGCAGTTACCTGGACCGCGGTGGGGCCAACGTCCTGACTTTC. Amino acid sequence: CASSYLDRGGANVLTF.

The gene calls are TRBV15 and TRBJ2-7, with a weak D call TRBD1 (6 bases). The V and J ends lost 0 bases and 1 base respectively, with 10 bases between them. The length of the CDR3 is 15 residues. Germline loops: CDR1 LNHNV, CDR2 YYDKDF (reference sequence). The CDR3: CATSRDGDTSYEQYF. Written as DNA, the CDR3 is TGTGCCACCAGCAGAGATGGGGACACTTCCTACGAGCAGTACTTC. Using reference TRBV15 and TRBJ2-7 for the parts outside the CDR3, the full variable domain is DAMVIQNPRYQVTQFGKPVTLSCSQTLNHNVMYWYQQKSSQAPKLLFHYYDKDFNNEADTPDNFQSRRPNTSFCFLDIRSPGLGDTAMYLCATSRDGDTSYEQYFGPGTRLTVT.

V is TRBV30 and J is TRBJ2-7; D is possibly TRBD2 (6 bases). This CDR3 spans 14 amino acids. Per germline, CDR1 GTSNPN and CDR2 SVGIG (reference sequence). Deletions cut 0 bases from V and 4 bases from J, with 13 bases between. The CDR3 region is CAWSVTGRGYEQYF. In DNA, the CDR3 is TGTGCCTGGAGTGTTACCGGGAGAGGATACGAGCAGTACTTC.

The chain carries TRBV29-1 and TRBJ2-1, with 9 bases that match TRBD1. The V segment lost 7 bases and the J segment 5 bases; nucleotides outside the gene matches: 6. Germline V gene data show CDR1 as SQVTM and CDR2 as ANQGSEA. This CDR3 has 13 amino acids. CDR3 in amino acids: CSGGTGQNNEQFF. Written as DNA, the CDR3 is TGCAGCGGGGGGACAGGGCAAAACAATGAGCAGTTCTTC.

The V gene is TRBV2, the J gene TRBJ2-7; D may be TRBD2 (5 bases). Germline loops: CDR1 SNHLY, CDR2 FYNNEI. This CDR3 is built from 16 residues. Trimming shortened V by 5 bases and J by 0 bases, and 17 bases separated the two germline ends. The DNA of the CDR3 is TGTGCCAGCAGTCCCCTTAGCGCGCTTAGCTCCTACGAGCAGTACTTC. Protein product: CASSPLSALSSYEQYF. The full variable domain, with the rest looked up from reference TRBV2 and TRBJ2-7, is EPEVTQTPSHQVTQMGQEVILRCVPISNHLYFYWYRQILGQKVEFLVSFYNNEISEKSEIFDDQFSVERPDGSNFTLKIRSTKLEDSAMYFCASSPLSALSSYEQYFGPGTRLTVT.

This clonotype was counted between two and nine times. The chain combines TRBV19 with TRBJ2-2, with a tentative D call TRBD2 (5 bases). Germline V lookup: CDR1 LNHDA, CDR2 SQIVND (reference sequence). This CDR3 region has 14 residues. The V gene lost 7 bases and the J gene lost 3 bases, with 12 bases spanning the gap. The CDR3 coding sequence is TGTGCCAGTACCGCGGGTTCCTACACCGGGGAGCTGTTTTTT. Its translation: CASTAGSYTGELFF. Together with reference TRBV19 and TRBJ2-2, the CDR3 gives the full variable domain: DGGITQSPKYLFRKEGQNVTLSCEQNLNHDAMYWYRQDPGQGLRLIYYSQIVNDFQKGDIAEGYSVSREKKESFPLTVTSAQKNPTAFYLCASTAGSYTGELFFGEGSRLTVL.

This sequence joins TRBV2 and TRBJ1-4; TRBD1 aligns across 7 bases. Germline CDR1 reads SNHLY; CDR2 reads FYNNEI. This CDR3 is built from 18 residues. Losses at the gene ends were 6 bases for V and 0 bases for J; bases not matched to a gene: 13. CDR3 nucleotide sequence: TGTGCCAGCAGCGTAGGTGACAGGGATCCTCCAACTAATGAAAAACTGTTTTTT. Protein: CASSVGDRDPPTNEKLFF.

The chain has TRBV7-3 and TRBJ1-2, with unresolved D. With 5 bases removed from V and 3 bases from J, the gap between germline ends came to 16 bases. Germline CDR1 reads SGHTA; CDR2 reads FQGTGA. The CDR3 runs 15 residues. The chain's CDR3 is CASSPHRGSHYGYTF. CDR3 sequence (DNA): TGTGCCAGCAGCCCTCACCGGGGATCCCACTATGGCTACACCTTC.

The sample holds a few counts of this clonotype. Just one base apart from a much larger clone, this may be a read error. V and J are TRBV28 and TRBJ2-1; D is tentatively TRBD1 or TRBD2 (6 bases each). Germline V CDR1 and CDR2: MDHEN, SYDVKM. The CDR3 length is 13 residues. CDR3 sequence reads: CASSLRLGGSGLF. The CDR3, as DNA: TGTGCCAGCAGTTTACGTTTGGGGGGCTCGGGGCTCTTC.

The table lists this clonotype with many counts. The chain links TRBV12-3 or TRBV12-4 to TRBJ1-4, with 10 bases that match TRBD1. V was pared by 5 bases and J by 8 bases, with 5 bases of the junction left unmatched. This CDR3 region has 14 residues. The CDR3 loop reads CASSDRGRGEKLFF. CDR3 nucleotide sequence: TGTGCCAGCAGTGACAGGGGGCGGGGGGAAAAACTGTTTTTT.

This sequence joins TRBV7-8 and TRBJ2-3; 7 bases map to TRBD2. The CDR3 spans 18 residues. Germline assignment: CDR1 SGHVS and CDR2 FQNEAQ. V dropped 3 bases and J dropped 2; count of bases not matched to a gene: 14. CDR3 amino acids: CASSFGPPASGFTDTQYF. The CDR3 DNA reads TGTGCCAGCAGCTTCGGACCACCGGCTAGCGGTTTCACAGATACGCAGTATTTT. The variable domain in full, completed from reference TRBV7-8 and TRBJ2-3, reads GAGVSQSPRYKVAKRGQDVALRCDPISGHVSLFWYQQALGQGPEFLTYFQNEAQLDKSGLPSDRFFAERPEGSVSTLKIQRTQQEDSAVYLCASSFGPPASGFTDTQYFGPGTRLTVL.

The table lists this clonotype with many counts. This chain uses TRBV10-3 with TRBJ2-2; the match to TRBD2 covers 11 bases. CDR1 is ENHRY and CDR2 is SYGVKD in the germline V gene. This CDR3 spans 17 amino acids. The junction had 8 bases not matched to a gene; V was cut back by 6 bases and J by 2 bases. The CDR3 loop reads CAIRANSGRDNTGELFF. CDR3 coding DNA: TGTGCCATCAGAGCCAATAGCGGGAGGGACAACACCGGGGAGCTGTTTTTT.

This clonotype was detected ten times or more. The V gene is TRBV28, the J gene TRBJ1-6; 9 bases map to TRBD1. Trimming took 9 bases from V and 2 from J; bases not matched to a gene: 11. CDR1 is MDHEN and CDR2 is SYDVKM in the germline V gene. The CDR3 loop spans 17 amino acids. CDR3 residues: CASSLPRQGAYNSPLHF. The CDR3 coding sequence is TGTGCCAGTAGTCTGCCGAGACAGGGGGCCTATAATTCACCCCTCCACTTT.

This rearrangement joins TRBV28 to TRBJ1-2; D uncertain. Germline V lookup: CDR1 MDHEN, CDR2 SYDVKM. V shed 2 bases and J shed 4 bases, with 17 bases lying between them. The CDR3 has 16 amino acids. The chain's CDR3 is CASSLGDTDYLYGYTF. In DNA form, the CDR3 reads TGTGCCAGCAGTTTAGGGGATACGGATTACCTCTATGGCTACACCTTC.

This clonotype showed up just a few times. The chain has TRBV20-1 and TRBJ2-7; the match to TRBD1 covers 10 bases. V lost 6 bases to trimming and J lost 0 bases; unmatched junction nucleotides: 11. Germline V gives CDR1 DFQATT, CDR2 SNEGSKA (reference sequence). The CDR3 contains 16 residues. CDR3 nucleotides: TGCAGTGCGCGCGGACAGGGGGGATATACCTCCTACGAGCAGTACTTC. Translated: CSARGQGGYTSYEQYF.

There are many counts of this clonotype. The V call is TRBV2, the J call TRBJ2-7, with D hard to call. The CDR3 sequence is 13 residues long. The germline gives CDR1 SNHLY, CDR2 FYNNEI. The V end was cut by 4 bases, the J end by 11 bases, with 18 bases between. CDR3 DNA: TGTGCCAGCAGTGGAAAGACTGTCCCTTCTGAGTACTTC. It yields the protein CASSGKTVPSEYF.

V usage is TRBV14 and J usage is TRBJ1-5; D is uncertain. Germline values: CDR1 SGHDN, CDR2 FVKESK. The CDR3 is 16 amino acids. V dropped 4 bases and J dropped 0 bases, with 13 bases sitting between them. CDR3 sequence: CASSRSQYVSNQPQHF. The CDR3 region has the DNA TGTGCCAGCAGCCGGTCGCAGTATGTTAGCAATCAGCCCCAGCATTTT.

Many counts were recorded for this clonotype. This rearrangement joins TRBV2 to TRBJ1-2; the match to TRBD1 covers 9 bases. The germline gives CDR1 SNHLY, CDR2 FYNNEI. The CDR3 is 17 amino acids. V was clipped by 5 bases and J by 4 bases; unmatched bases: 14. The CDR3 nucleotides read TGTGCCAGCAGTAAGAGACCGGGACAGGGACCTGTCTATGGCTACACCTTC. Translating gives CASSKRPGQGPVYGYTF.